The next 28 T cell receptor beta chains were all read from a single sample in a study of T cell responses to AZD1222 COVID-19 vaccine. TCRdb's table, derived via immunoSEQ multiplex PCR, lists solely in-frame clones and lacks some. The data contain approximately 110,000 clones, more than 75% of them singletons. This specimen consisted of peripheral blood, obtained on day 0 of AZD1222 vaccination. The source is an adult in good health.

The V gene is TRBV7-8, the J gene TRBJ2-5, with D tentatively TRBD2 (6 bases). The CDR3 runs 14 residues. V gave up 7 bases and J gave up 4 bases, with 16 bases separating them. Germline V CDR1 and CDR2: SGHVS, FQNEAQ. The CDR3 DNA follows: TGTGCCAGCACCCGAACCGGGACTGCAGAGACCCAGTACTTC. Translation gives CASTRTGTAETQYF.

The V gene is TRBV5-6, the J gene TRBJ2-3; 9 nucleotides match TRBD2. Trimming at V came to 1 base and at J to 1 base, leaving 10 bases not matched to a gene. Per germline, CDR1 SGHDT and CDR2 YYEEEE. The CDR3 is made up of 18 amino acids. This CDR3 is CASSLRSSGVGRTDTQYF. CDR3 nucleotides: TGTGCCAGCAGCTTGCGCTCTAGCGGGGTGGGGCGCACAGATACGCAGTATTTT.

This sequence joins TRBV25-1 and TRBJ1-2; D ambiguous. CDR3 length equals 13 residues. V lost 4 bases and J lost 2, with 8 bases in between. The germline gives CDR1 MGHDK, CDR2 SYGVNS. CDR3 amino acids: CASSGAGNYGYTF. CDR3 nucleotide sequence: TGTGCCAGCAGTGGTGCAGGAAACTATGGCTACACCTTC.

This clone was counted only a few times. The junction shows a germline mismatch at one end, possibly a read error. The rearrangement joins TRBV6-5 to TRBJ1-5; maybe TRBD1 (6 bases). The germline V gene has CDR1 MNHEY and CDR2 SVGAGI. This CDR3 comprises 10 residues. CDR3 sequence: CASSYSEGDF. CDR3 in DNA: TGTGCCAGCAGTTACTCGGAGGGGGATTTT.

The rearrangement links TRBV27 to TRBJ1-2; 9 bases match TRBD1. V shed 6 bases and J 7 bases; nucleotides not matched to a gene: 15. The CDR3 sequence is 16 residues long. Per the germline V gene, CDR1 is MNHEY and CDR2 is SMNVEV (reference sequence). The CDR3 reads CASSAFTGQGMGGYTF. The CDR3 DNA is TGTGCCAGCAGCGCCTTTACGGGACAGGGTATGGGTGGCTACACCTTC.

The CDR3 loop reads CASSPRRSGNTIYF. Here the CDR3 DNA reads TGTGCCAGCTCACCACGGCGCTCTGGAAACACCATATATTTT. V usage is TRBV18 and J usage is TRBJ1-3; no reliable D call. The germline gives CDR1 KGHSH, CDR2 LQKENI. V gave up 1 base and J gave up 0 bases, with 4 bases separating them. The CDR3 has 14 amino acids.

The chain couples TRBV7-2 to TRBJ2-3; D call uncertain. Trimming cost V 3 bases and J 0 bases, with 13 bases left between them. In germline, CDR1 is SGHTA, CDR2 FQGNSA. The CDR3 covers 16 residues. CDR3 bases: TGTGCCAGCAGCTTGAGTCTGACGGTCAGCACAGATACGCAGTATTTT. Translated, it gives CASSLSLTVSTDTQYF.

The V gene is TRBV9, the J gene TRBJ1-3; D is possibly TRBD1 (5 bases). Trimming took off 4 bases at V and 0 bases at J, with 11 bases between the two ends. The CDR3 has 15 residues. CDR1 and CDR2 from the germline V gene are SGDLS and YYNGEE. CDR3 region: CASSPRDVSGNTIYF. For the CDR3, the DNA is TGTGCCAGCAGCCCTCGGGACGTCTCTGGAAACACCATATATTTT.

The rearrangement links TRBV2 to TRBJ1-5, with a weak D call TRBD1 (5 bases). This CDR3 comprises 14 residues. Trimming removed 7 bases at V and 3 bases at J, with 13 bases between. Germline CDR1 is SNHLY and CDR2 is FYNNEI. CDR3 residues: CASTGTFPNQPQHF. In DNA, the CDR3 is TGTGCCAGCACCGGGACGTTTCCCAATCAGCCCCAGCATTTT.

The genes are TRBV3-1 (or the pseudogene TRBV3-2) and TRBJ2-1, with D uncertain. Germline V gives CDR1 LGHDT, CDR2 YNNKEL (reference sequence). With 2 bases removed from V and 12 bases from J, the gap between germline ends came to 8 bases. The CDR3 extends over 11 amino acids. The CDR3 loop is CASSQLGGQFF. In DNA, the CDR3 is TGTGCCAGCAGCCAACTGGGCGGGCAGTTCTTC.

The sample holds a few counts of this clone. The rearrangement links TRBV4-1 to TRBJ2-7; D uncertain. Germline V gene sequence: CDR1 MGHRA, CDR2 YSYEKL. Trimming took 5 bases from V and 2 from J, leaving 10 bases between them. The CDR3 is 13 amino acids. The CDR3: CASSVPGPYEQYF. In DNA form, the CDR3 reads TGCGCCAGCAGCGTTCCCGGGCCCTACGAGCAGTACTTC.

The rearrangement links TRBV5-6 to TRBJ2-7, with D unclear. Per germline, CDR1 SGHDT and CDR2 YYEEEE. The CDR3 covers 12 residues. The V and J ends lost 0 bases and 3 bases respectively, with 4 bases between them. The CDR3 DNA reads TGTGCCAGCAGCTTGGCTCTCTACGAGCAGTACTTC. It translates to CASSLALYEQYF.

This chain joins TRBV5-5 and TRBJ1-2, with a possible D match to TRBD1 (5 bases). Trimming took 4 bases from V and 5 from J, leaving 12 bases between them. The germline gives CDR1 SGHKS, CDR2 YYEKEE (reference sequence). The CDR3 loop spans 13 amino acids. CDR3 in amino acids: CASSGGDLYGYTF. The CDR3 region has the DNA TGTGCCAGCAGCGGGGGGGACCTGTATGGCTACACCTTC.

The J gene is TRBJ1-4, the V gene TRBV5-6; 9 positions agree with TRBD1. Trimming took 3 bases from V and 6 from J; bases not matched to a gene: 3. The germline CDR1 and CDR2 sequences are SGHDT and YYEEEE. The CDR3 totals 14 residues. DNA of the CDR3: TGTGCCAGCAGCTCCGGGACAGGGTATGAAAAACTGTTTTTT. Its translation is CASSSGTGYEKLFF.

J is TRBJ2-7 and V is TRBV10-3, with TRBD2 identical over 8 bases. V dropped 4 bases and J dropped 6; count of bases not matched to a gene: 5. Germline V lookup: CDR1 ENHRY, CDR2 SYGVKD. The CDR3 runs 13 residues. In DNA form, the CDR3 reads TGTGCCATCAGTGGGCACGGGGGGGGCGAGCAGTACTTC. Its translation is CAISGHGGGEQYF.

The DNA of the CDR3 is TGTGCCAGTCGGGGGGGTCACCTAGCCAAAAACATTCAGTACTTC. This translates into CASRGGHLAKNIQYF. The rearrangement uses TRBV6-5 and TRBJ2-4, with 8 bases lining up with TRBD2. Germline CDR1 is MNHEY and CDR2 is SVGAGI. The V gene end was trimmed by 9 bases and the J gene end by 0 bases; junction bases not matched to a gene: 7. The CDR3 length is 15 residues.

The chain joins TRBV9 to TRBJ2-5; TRBD2 is a possible D gene (5 bases). Trimming stripped 0 bases from V and 7 bases from J, with 10 bases between. The CDR3 contains 13 residues. Germline-derived CDR1 and CDR2 are SGDLS and YYNGEE. This CDR3 is CASSVDGRGTQYF. The CDR3 region has the DNA TGTGCCAGCAGCGTAGATGGCCGGGGGACCCAGTACTTC.

The sample holds one count of this clone. The genes are TRBV19 and TRBJ1-2; D is ambiguous. This CDR3 is 16 amino acids long. The V end was cut by 5 bases, the J end by 8 bases, with 24 bases between. Germline values: CDR1 LNHDA, CDR2 SQIVND (reference sequence). The CDR3 region has the DNA TGTGCCAGTAGTGTGGCGGACCAGGTCCTCAGGTGGGGCTACACCTTC. Encoded protein: CASSVADQVLRWGYTF.

This chain joins TRBV29-1 and TRBJ2-7; 7 nucleotides agree with TRBD2. This CDR3 has 13 residues. Germline CDR1 and CDR2: SQVTM and ANQGSEA. The trim removed 7 bases at V and 2 bases at J, leaving 8 bases unmatched. In DNA form, the CDR3 reads TGCAGCGCCAGCCGGGGGGAGACCTACGAGCAGTACTTC. Protein: CSASRGETYEQYF.

This chain links TRBV19 with TRBJ1-3, with 7 nucleotides matching TRBD1. CDR3 size: 14 residues. Per germline, CDR1 LNHDA and CDR2 SQIVND (reference sequence). The V and J ends lost 6 bases and 4 bases, in that order; junction bases with no gene match: 6. The CDR3 reads CASRARGRGNTIYF. The DNA of the CDR3 is TGTGCCAGTAGGGCCAGGGGGAGAGGAAACACCATATATTTT.

The V call is TRBV6-6, the J call TRBJ1-1; D might be TRBD1 (6 bases). The CDR3 spans 13 residues. Germline CDR1 reads MNHNY; CDR2 reads SVGAGI (reference sequence). Trimming took 7 bases from V and 4 from J, leaving 13 bases between them. The CDR3 nucleotides read TGTGCCAGCACGGGGGCTTGGAGCACTGAAGCTTTCTTT. Amino acid sequence: CASTGAWSTEAFF.

The rearrangement links TRBV6-2 or TRBV6-3 to TRBJ2-3; 7 bases align to TRBD1. V shed 6 bases and J 4 bases; nucleotides not matched to a gene: 10. The CDR3 has 15 amino acids. Germline loops: CDR1 MNHEY, CDR2 SVGEGT. In DNA form, the CDR3 reads TGTGCCAGCAGCCGGATTTATGGACAGGCAGATACGCAGTATTTT. It translates to CASSRIYGQADTQYF.

The chain uses TRBV13 and TRBJ2-7; a possible D gene is TRBD2 (5 bases). Looked up from germline, CDR1 is PRHDT and CDR2 is FYEKMQ (reference sequence). V was pared by 7 bases and J by 0 bases, with 13 bases between. The CDR3 loop spans 14 amino acids. The CDR3 region is CASNRRDSSYEQYF. For the CDR3, the DNA is TGTGCCAGCAACCGACGGGATAGCTCCTACGAGCAGTACTTC.

The rearrangement joins TRBV19 to TRBJ1-1; possible D gene TRBD1, 6 bases. The CDR3 is 12 amino acids. The ends were cut back, 7 bases at V and 4 bases at J, with 10 bases in the middle. CDR1 is LNHDA, CDR2 SQIVND, per germline (reference sequence). The CDR3 loop is CASKGVRTEAFF. The CDR3 DNA reads TGTGCCAGTAAGGGGGTCCGCACTGAAGCTTTCTTT.

The rearrangement joins TRBV7-2 to TRBJ1-2; possibly TRBD1 for D (5 bases). Trimming removed 1 base from V and 5 bases from J, with 14 bases in between. Germline V gives CDR1 SGHTA, CDR2 FQGNSA. The CDR3 loop spans 15 amino acids. In DNA, the CDR3 is TGTGCCAGCAGCTTAGTGTTACGGACACTTTATGGCTACACCTTC. Its translation is CASSLVLRTLYGYTF.

The chain is built from TRBV11-2 and TRBJ1-2; no clear D. Germline CDR1 is SGHAT and CDR2 is FQNNGV. Trimming left V 1 base short and J 0 bases short, with 15 bases between. The CDR3 spans 17 residues. The CDR3 reads CASSLGPGLLANYGYTF. As DNA, the CDR3 is TGTGCCAGCAGCTTAGGCCCAGGTCTCCTAGCTAACTATGGCTACACCTTC.

The V call is TRBV2, the J call TRBJ2-3, with 7 bases that match TRBD1. The CDR3 runs to 13 residues. V gave up 3 bases and J gave up 3 bases; unmatched junction bases: 0. Looked up from germline, CDR1 is SNHLY and CDR2 is FYNNEI. This chain's CDR3 is CASSETGTDTQYF. In nucleotides, the CDR3 is TGTGCCAGCAGTGAGACAGGGACAGATACGCAGTATTTT.

The chain has TRBV18 and TRBJ2-7, with D perhaps TRBD1 (6 bases). Germline assignment: CDR1 KGHSH and CDR2 LQKENI. Deletions cut 1 base from V and 5 bases from J, with 15 bases between. CDR3 length: 15 residues. CDR3 DNA: TGTGCCAGCTCACCACAAAAGATACAGGGCCACGAGCAGTACTTC. Translation: CASSPQKIQGHEQYF.